The rows below give T cell receptor beta chains drawn from one sample of a study of blood T cell repertoires in COVID-19. The data were produced by immunoSEQ multiplex PCR, yet TCRdb's version contains in-frame clones alone and is incomplete. This table holds more than 100,000 clones, more than 75% found once. The sample comprised peripheral blood. Every receptor here comes from a woman in her 70s with acute or convalescent COVID-19. Each CDR3 is given with its conserved first and last residue. A D gene is named only where the DNA matches it firmly. Expanded clones get a size class; other rows say once, few or many, or leave the size out.

TRBV6-5	-	TRBJ2-1	few	CASRLDSYNEQFF	TGTGCCAGCAGACTTGACTCTTACAATGAGCAGTTCTTC
TRBV5-1	TRBD1	TRBJ2-6	-	CASSLVFRSGTGGAGANVLTF	TGCGCCAGCAGCTTGGTTTTCCGCTCCGGCACAGGGGGCGCTGGGGCCAACGTCCTGACTTTC
TRBV10-3	-	TRBJ1-3	-	CAISNSYSGNTIYF	TGTGCCATCAGCAACAGCTACTCTGGAAACACCATATATTTT
TRBV19	-	TRBJ2-2	once	CASSMRNTGELFF	TGTGCCAGTAGTATGAGGAACACCGGGGAGCTGTTTTTT
TRBV5-1	-	TRBJ1-1	-	CASSLGLEGTEAFF	TGCGCCAGCAGCTTGGGTCTGGAGGGGACTGAAGCTTTCTTT
TRBV6-4	-	TRBJ2-2	once	CASSDSTDSRAGELFF	TGTGCCAGCAGTGACTCGACGGACAGCAGAGCCGGGGAGCTGTTTTTT
TRBV29-1	-	TRBJ1-2	-	CSVPLRTSYGYTF	TGCAGCGTTCCCCTGAGGACAAGCTATGGCTACACCTTC
TRBV27	TRBD1	TRBJ2-7	-	CASRTGTHEQYF	TGTGCCAGCAGGACAGGGACCCACGAGCAGTACTTC
TRBV25-1	-	TRBJ1-2	-	CASSGLGGDYGYTF	TGTGCCAGCAGTGGACTGGGGGGGGACTATGGCTACACCTTC
TRBV6-1	-	TRBJ1-3	-	CASSEAPGGVSSGNTIYF	TGTGCCAGCAGTGAAGCTCCCGGGGGGGTGAGCTCTGGAAACACCATATATTTT
TRBV5-5	-	TRBJ1-1	-	CASSLGLMNTEAFF	TGTGCCAGCAGCTTGGGACTGATGAACACTGAAGCTTTCTTT
TRBV10-2	TRBD1	TRBJ1-4	-	CASSVTGTGNEKLFF	TGCGCCAGCAGTGTTACCGGGACAGGGAATGAAAAACTGTTTTTT
TRBV2	-	TRBJ1-2	-	CASSEWLGTNYGYTF	TGTGCCAGCAGTGAATGGCTCGGGACTAACTATGGCTACACCTTC
TRBV28	TRBD1	TRBJ1-2	-	CASKSPGQGNYGYTF	TGTGCCAGCAAGTCCCCGGGACAGGGAAACTATGGCTACACCTTC
TRBV14	TRBD1	TRBJ2-1	-	CASSQVPGQYYNEQFF	TGTGCCAGCAGCCAAGTCCCGGGACAGTACTACAATGAGCAGTTCTTC
TRBV30	-	TRBJ2-7	-	CAWSGRVGEQYF	TGTGCCTGGAGTGGCCGGGTTGGGGAGCAGTACTTC
TRBV4-2	TRBD2	TRBJ2-3	-	CASSQGPAGASTDTQYF	TGTGCCAGCAGCCAAGGCCCAGCGGGGGCAAGCACAGATACGCAGTATTTT
TRBV11-2	TRBD1	TRBJ2-7	-	CASSPDRGFTYEQYF	TGTGCCAGCAGCCCTGACAGGGGATTTACCTACGAGCAGTACTTC
TRBV19	TRBD1	TRBJ2-7	-	CASTPGTGGFYEQYF	TGTGCCAGTACCCCCGGGACAGGCGGATTCTACGAGCAGTACTTC
TRBV19	TRBD1	TRBJ1-5	few	CASSIEAGDRYQPQHF	TGTGCCAGTAGTATAGAGGCTGGGGACAGATATCAGCCCCAGCATTTT
TRBV2	-	TRBJ2-1	-	CASSLSGGSYNEQFF	TGTGCCAGCAGTCTTAGCGGTGGCTCCTACAATGAGCAGTTCTTC
TRBV3-1/TRBV3-2	TRBD2	TRBJ2-1	-	CASSPLSSGGQFF	TGTGCCAGCAGCCCTCTATCTAGCGGGGGGCAGTTCTTC
TRBV2	-	TRBJ1-1	-	CASSLFSAETEAFF	TGTGCCAGCAGCCTCTTTTCCGCGGAGACTGAAGCTTTCTTT
TRBV27	TRBD1	TRBJ1-5	-	CASSSGTGGNQPQHF	TGTGCCAGCAGCTCTGGGACAGGGGGTAATCAGCCCCAGCATTTT
TRBV28	-	TRBJ1-1	-	CASVGSPMNTEAFF	TGTGCCAGCGTAGGGAGCCCCATGAACACTGAAGCTTTCTTT
TRBV5-1	TRBD1	TRBJ2-2	once	CASSSGTGGLDGELFF	TGCGCCAGCAGCTCCGGGACAGGGGGATTGGACGGGGAGCTGTTTTTT
TRBV19	TRBD1	TRBJ2-2	-	CASSRQGAQIGELFF	TGTGCCAGTAGTAGACAGGGGGCGCAGATCGGGGAGCTGTTTTTT
TRBV18	TRBD1	TRBJ2-7	-	CASSPRDRGAYEQYF	TGTGCCAGCTCACCTAGGGACAGGGGAGCCTACGAGCAGTACTTC
TRBV6-5	TRBD1	TRBJ1-2	-	CASFPQTGNYGYTF	TGTGCCAGCTTTCCCCAGACAGGGAACTATGGCTACACCTTC
TRBV7-3	TRBD2	TRBJ2-1	-	CASSLVASGGNEQFF	TGTGCCAGCAGCTTAGTGGCTAGCGGGGGAAATGAGCAGTTCTTC
TRBV30	-	TRBJ1-4	-	CAWSRTVHEKLFF	TGTGCCTGGAGTCGGACAGTCCATGAAAAACTGTTTTTT
TRBV20-1	TRBD1	TRBJ1-2	once	CSASGGQGPLEYGYTF	TGCAGTGCTAGTGGGGGACAGGGCCCACTGGAATATGGCTACACCTTC